Shown below are 5 T cell receptor beta chains from a single sample sequenced in a study of blood T cell repertoires in COVID-19. Data came from immunoSEQ multiplex PCR; TCRdb stores just in-frame clones and leaves some out. This sample has about 190,000 clones; less than 85% occur once, and the top ten carry 13%. The specimen was peripheral blood. These receptor sequences come from a man aged 45-65 years who had recovered from COVID-19.

The chain links TRBV7-2 to TRBJ1-4; D not certain. The germline V and J ends were trimmed by 1 base and 7 bases, with 7 bases remaining between them. The CDR3 contains 13 residues. The germline CDR1 and CDR2 sequences are SGHTA and FQGNSA. The CDR3 loop reads CASSLGRGEKLFF. Written as DNA, the CDR3 is TGTGCCAGCAGCTTAGGTCGGGGTGAAAAACTGTTTTTT.

The V gene is TRBV2, the J gene TRBJ2-3; 7 bases line up with TRBD1. The germline V gene encodes CDR1 SNHLY and CDR2 FYNNEI. The CDR3 has 15 residues. The V gene end was trimmed by 4 bases and the J gene end by 0 bases; junction bases not matched to a gene: 4. The CDR3 DNA sequence: TGTGCCAGCAGTGTGGGACAGCAGAGCACAGATACGCAGTATTTT. This gives the protein CASSVGQQSTDTQYF.

V and J are TRBV28 and TRBJ2-7; 7 bases line up with TRBD2. This CDR3 is built from 14 residues. The trim removed 7 bases at V and 0 bases at J, leaving 6 bases unmatched. CDR1 MDHEN and CDR2 SYDVKM come from the germline V gene. The CDR3 region is CASTTGGSSYEQYF. The CDR3 DNA sequence: TGTGCCAGCACCACGGGGGGAAGCTCCTACGAGCAGTACTTC.

This clone was counted at least ten times. The chain employs TRBV9 and TRBJ1-1; 9 positions agree with TRBD1. Germline assignment: CDR1 SGDLS and CDR2 YYNGEE. With V trimmed by 6 bases and J by 4 bases, 7 bases remained unmatched. CDR3 size: 14 residues. CDR3 amino acids: CASNPGTGLTEAFF. In nucleotides, the CDR3 is TGTGCCAGCAACCCCGGGACAGGGCTCACTGAAGCTTTCTTT.

This clone came up once. V gene TRBV3-1 (or the pseudogene TRBV3-2) combines with J gene TRBJ2-6, with 7 nucleotides matching TRBD1. After removal of 3 bases from V and 0 bases from J, the junction contained 2 bases not matched to a gene. The CDR3 runs to 16 residues. Germline CDR1 reads LGHDT; CDR2 reads YNNKEL (reference sequence). The CDR3 DNA sequence: TGTGCCAGCAGCCAGGACAGGCGCTCTGGGGCCAACGTCCTGACTTTC. Its protein product is CASSQDRRSGANVLTF.